A single sample gave rise to the 32 T cell receptor beta chains below, sequenced in a study of OX40 agonist ivuxolimab in advanced cancers. The data were produced by immunoSEQ multiplex PCR, yet TCRdb's version contains in-frame clones alone and is incomplete. In the table there are tens of thousands of clones, 85% to 90% of which are singletons. The specimen comprised CD4+ or CD8+ T cells sorted from blood, sampled in a trial of the OX40 agonist ivuxolimab. The origin of the receptors is an adult with an advanced solid tumor such as melanoma, head and neck, liver or kidney cancer.

The CDR3 region has the DNA TGTGCCAGCAGCCCGGACGGCTTCAATCAGCCCCAGCATTTT. It is translated as CASSPDGFNQPQHF. The chain links TRBV7-8 to TRBJ1-5; D unresolved. V lost 5 bases and J lost 3, with 11 bases in between. This CDR3 region has 14 residues. CDR1 and CDR2 (germline): SGHVS, FQNEAQ.

The V call is TRBV7-9, the J call TRBJ2-5, with D possibly being TRBD2 (6 bases). V lost 4 bases and J lost 5, with 11 bases in between. The CDR3 contains 13 residues. Germline-derived CDR1 and CDR2 are SEHNR and FQNEAQ (reference sequence). In DNA, the CDR3 is TGTGCCAGCAGCTGGAGGGGAGGTGAGACCCAGTACTTC. This gives the protein CASSWRGGETQYF.

The J gene is TRBJ2-3, the V gene TRBV7-3, with TRBD2 matching 9 bases. In germline, CDR1 is SGHTA, CDR2 FQGTGA. The CDR3 consists of 15 residues. V lost 5 bases, J lost 6 bases, and 9 bases stayed unmatched. Here the CDR3 reads CASSPGGSGSDTQYF. CDR3 sequence (DNA): TGTGCCAGCAGCCCGGGGGGTAGCGGGAGCGATACGCAGTATTTT.

The rearrangement uses TRBV10-3 and TRBJ2-5; possibly TRBD1 for D (5 bases). Between the trimmed V and J ends, which lost 7 bases and 5 bases, there was a span of 14 bases. Germline V gene lookup returns CDR1 ENHRY and CDR2 SYGVKD. CDR3 length equals 13 residues. The CDR3 nucleotides read TGTGCCATCAAAGAGACAGTTGGGGAGACCCAGTACTTC. Translated: CAIKETVGETQYF.

This rearrangement joins TRBV5-5 to TRBJ1-5; no reliable D call. The CDR3 has 17 amino acids. V was cut by 0 bases and J by 2 bases, with 15 bases left in between. The germline V gene has CDR1 SGHKS and CDR2 YYEKEE (reference sequence). CDR3 residues: CASSLEGGYGRNQPQHF. DNA for the CDR3: TGTGCCAGCAGCTTGGAGGGCGGTTATGGGCGCAATCAGCCCCAGCATTTT.

The chain links TRBV10-3 to TRBJ2-3, with D possibly being TRBD1 or TRBD2 (6 bases each). Trimming cost V 8 bases and J 0 bases, with 12 bases left between them. The CDR3 spans 14 residues. Germline lookup yields CDR1 ENHRY and CDR2 SYGVKD. Here the CDR3 reads CAIGGAGSTDTQYF. The CDR3 DNA follows: TGTGCCATCGGGGGCGCGGGGAGCACAGATACGCAGTATTTT.

The chain joins TRBV9 to TRBJ1-5, with 8 bases fitting TRBD1. The CDR3 loop spans 15 amino acids. CDR1 and CDR2 from the germline V gene are SGDLS and YYNGEE. J lost 6 bases, V lost 3 bases, and 8 bases had no gene match. The DNA of the CDR3 is TGTGCCAGCAGCGCCCAGGGGGCGCAAGGTCAGCCCCAGCATTTT. Protein product: CASSAQGAQGQPQHF.

This rearrangement joins TRBV9 to TRBJ1-3; D ambiguous. Germline-derived CDR1 and CDR2 are SGDLS and YYNGEE. V gave up 2 bases and J gave up 0 bases, with 9 bases separating them. The CDR3 extends over 15 amino acids. The CDR3, as DNA: TGTGCCAGCAGCGTGAGTGGGGACTCTGGAAACACCATATATTTT. It is translated as CASSVSGDSGNTIYF.

In its sample, this clone was seen a few times. The CDR3 nucleotides are TGCAGTGGGATGGGCCGTGGGGAGCTGTTTTTT. This gives the protein CSGMGRGELFF. The rearrangement joins TRBV20-1 to TRBJ2-2; unclear D gene. V shed 7 bases and J shed 8 bases, with 11 bases lying between them. Germline CDR1 and CDR2: DFQATT and SNEGSKA (reference sequence). The CDR3 sequence is 11 residues long.

The genes are TRBV5-1 and TRBJ2-7; D is undetermined. Germline-derived CDR1 and CDR2 are SGHRS and YFSETQ. Trimming left V 1 base short and J 0 bases short, with 8 bases between. The length of the CDR3 is 14 residues. The CDR3 DNA sequence: TGCGCCAGCAGCTTGCGTGGCCCCTCCTACGAGCAGTACTTC. Its translation is CASSLRGPSYEQYF.

A few counts support this clone. The chain carries TRBV28 and TRBJ1-4, with 9 positions matching TRBD1. The germline V gene has CDR1 MDHEN and CDR2 SYDVKM. V shed 6 bases and J 5 bases; nucleotides not matched to a gene: 10. The CDR3 covers 16 residues. CDR3 nucleotides: TGTGCCAGCAGACTGGATTCCGGGACAGGGAATGAAAAACTGTTTTTT. It specifies CASRLDSGTGNEKLFF.

This rearrangement joins TRBV7-9 to TRBJ2-5; 10 bases are a match to TRBD2. The CDR3 extends over 14 amino acids. Per the germline V gene, CDR1 is SEHNR and CDR2 is FQNEAQ (reference sequence). Germline trimming cut 5 bases from V and 4 bases from J; bases unmatched to any gene: 4. CDR3 sequence reads: CASSPGLAAETQYF. The DNA of the CDR3 is TGTGCCAGCAGCCCAGGACTAGCGGCAGAGACCCAGTACTTC.

The chain couples TRBV5-1 to TRBJ1-1; tentatively, D is TRBD1 (6 bases). The CDR3 length is 15 residues. In germline, CDR1 is SGHRS, CDR2 YFSETQ. V lost 5 bases and J lost 5, with 19 bases in between. In DNA form, the CDR3 reads TGCGCCAGCAGTCCTGGTAGCAGGGGAGGAACTGAAGCTTTCTTT. The encoded protein is CASSPGSRGGTEAFF. The variable domain in full, with the rest retrieved from reference TRBV5-1 and TRBJ1-1, is KAGVTQTPRYLIKTRGQQVTLSCSPISGHRSVSWYQQTPGQGLQFLFEYFSETQRNKGNFPGRFSGRQFSNSRSEMNVSTLELGDSALYLCASSPGSRGGTEAFFGQGTRLTVV.

The chain joins TRBV11-2 to TRBJ2-3; D is possibly TRBD1 (6 bases). The ends were cut back, 5 bases at V and 3 bases at J, with 12 bases in the middle. Germline lookup yields CDR1 SGHAT and CDR2 FQNNGV. This CDR3 region has 14 residues. The CDR3 DNA follows: TGTGCCAGCAGCCCCACCAGGGGAACAGATACGCAGTATTTT. This translates into CASSPTRGTDTQYF.

The chain has TRBV5-6 and TRBJ2-3, with a possible D match to TRBD2 (5 bases). Germline V gene lookup returns CDR1 SGHDT and CDR2 YYEEEE. V lost 4 bases and J lost 1, with 19 bases in between. CDR3 length: 17 amino acids. CDR3 sequence (DNA): TGTGCCAGCAGCCCCGGACTTTCTGAGTTAGGCACAGATACGCAGTATTTT. Translating it yields CASSPGLSELGTDTQYF.

This chain joins TRBV28 and TRBJ2-7; D perhaps matches TRBD1 (5 bases). This CDR3 has 13 amino acids. Trimming pared 3 bases from V and 3 bases from J, leaving 9 bases between. The germline V gene has CDR1 MDHEN and CDR2 SYDVKM. Here the CDR3 DNA reads TGTGCCAGCAGTTTGGGTCAGGGCTACGAGCAGTACTTC. Residues: CASSLGQGYEQYF.

As concerns this clone: The junction shows a germline mismatch at one end, possibly a read error. This chain joins TRBV7-7 and TRBJ2-4; D is unclear. The CDR3 contains 15 residues. From germline, CDR1 is SSHAT and CDR2 FNYEAQ (reference sequence). CDR3 bases: TGTGCTAGCACCTGCCGACACCTAGCCAAAAACATTCAGTACTTC. It specifies CASTCRHLAKNIQYF.

DNA of the CDR3: TGTGCCAGCAGCCAACTCGCCCGGACGCCACCCTATGGCTACACCTTC. It translates to CASSQLARTPPYGYTF. The chain carries TRBV28 and TRBJ1-2; D ambiguous. Looked up from germline, CDR1 is MDHEN and CDR2 is SYDVKM. The CDR3 is made up of 16 amino acids. V lost 6 bases, J lost 4 bases, and 21 bases lay in between.

The chain carries TRBV25-1 and TRBJ2-1; D is tentatively TRBD1 or TRBD2 (5 bases each). Per germline, CDR1 MGHDK and CDR2 SYGVNS. This CDR3 spans 12 amino acids. Trimming cost V 3 bases and J 10 bases, with 10 bases left between them. CDR3 region: CASSDPGREQFF. The CDR3 DNA reads TGTGCCAGCAGTGATCCGGGACGCGAGCAGTTCTTC.

The rearrangement uses TRBV7-9 and TRBJ1-1, with 9 nucleotides matching TRBD1. Germline V gives CDR1 SEHNR, CDR2 FQNEAQ (reference sequence). The V and J ends lost 4 bases and 5 bases, in that order; junction bases with no gene match: 5. The CDR3 is 14 amino acids. CDR3 sequence: CASSSTGGVTEAFF. For the CDR3, the DNA is TGTGCCAGCAGCTCGACAGGGGGTGTAACTGAAGCTTTCTTT.

V is TRBV2 and J is TRBJ2-7, with D perhaps TRBD1 or TRBD2 (5 bases each). The CDR3 is made up of 17 amino acids. Germline V CDR1 and CDR2: SNHLY, FYNNEI. Trimming shortened V by 5 bases and J by 5 bases, and 25 bases separated the two germline ends. CDR3 nucleotides: TGTGCCAGCAGTTTCCCCGATGGGACCATCAAAGGGGACGAGCAGTACTTC. Translation: CASSFPDGTIKGDEQYF.

The sample holds one count of this clone. The chain couples TRBV18 to TRBJ1-1; D is undetermined. CDR1 is KGHSH, CDR2 LQKENI, per germline. The CDR3 extends over 14 amino acids. V gave up 3 bases and J gave up 6 bases, with 14 bases separating them. CDR3 coding DNA: TGTGCCAGCTCACCCGACACCATCGGCGCTGAAGCTTTCTTT. The encoded protein is CASSPDTIGAEAFF.

This chain uses TRBV10-1 with TRBJ1-1; TRBD1 matches 8 bases. CDR3 length: 14 amino acids. Germline CDR1 reads WNHNN; CDR2 reads SYGVQD (reference sequence). After removal of 4 bases from V and 11 bases from J, the junction contained 12 bases not matched to a gene. The chain's CDR3 is CASSVDRGPRGAFF. CDR3 bases: TGCGCCAGCAGTGTCGACAGGGGACCCCGGGGCGCTTTCTTT.

The rearrangement uses TRBV7-2 and TRBJ2-1; TRBD2 matches 7 bases. Germline CDR1 and CDR2: SGHTA and FQGNSA. This CDR3 is built from 15 residues. With V trimmed by 5 bases and J by 8 bases, 12 bases remained unmatched. This chain's CDR3 is CASSLDGLVGYEQFF. The CDR3 region has the DNA TGTGCCAGCAGCCTCGACGGACTAGTCGGCTATGAGCAGTTCTTC. The full variable domain, rest sourced from reference TRBV7-2 and TRBJ2-1, is GAGVSQSPSNKVTEKGKDVELRCDPISGHTALYWYRQSLGQGLEFLIYFQGNSAPDKSGLPSDRFSAERTGGSVSTLTIQRTQQEDSAVYLCASSLDGLVGYEQFFGPGTRLTVL.

The chain couples TRBV9 to TRBJ2-2, with D maybe TRBD2 (6 bases). V lost 0 bases and J 0 bases, leaving 12 bases between the germline ends. Germline V gene lookup returns CDR1 SGDLS and CDR2 YYNGEE. The CDR3 runs 17 residues. In nucleotides, the CDR3 is TGTGCCAGCAGCGTAGGGGGGGACGCCTCGAACACCGGGGAGCTGTTTTTT. Translation: CASSVGGDASNTGELFF.

The CDR3 coding sequence is TGTGCCAGCAGCTTGGTCCCATCAGGGCCCCAGCATTTT. It is translated as CASSLVPSGPQHF. The V gene is TRBV11-2, the J gene TRBJ1-5; no clear D gene. The CDR3 sequence is 13 residues long. Deletions cut 3 bases from V and 9 bases from J, with 12 bases between. The V gene's germline CDR1 is SGHAT and CDR2 FQNNGV.

This rearrangement joins TRBV7-9 to TRBJ2-5; D possibly uses TRBD1 or TRBD2 (5 bases each). The CDR3 is made up of 17 amino acids. Trimming took off 4 bases at V and 5 bases at J, with 23 bases between the two ends. CDR1 is SEHNR and CDR2 is FQNEAQ in the germline V gene (reference sequence). The CDR3 spells CASSSPLGTLRGETQYF. CDR3 DNA sequence: TGTGCCAGCAGCTCTCCTCTAGGGACCCTAAGGGGTGAGACCCAGTACTTC.

This clone was detected only a few times. The chain has TRBV18 and TRBJ1-5; 8 positions match TRBD1. Trimming took 2 bases from V and 2 from J; bases not matched to a gene: 2. This CDR3 has 15 residues. CDR1 and CDR2 from the germline V gene are KGHSH and LQKENI. The CDR3 nucleotides read TGTGCCAGCTCACCAATGGGACAGGGCAATCAGCCCCAGCATTTT. It codes for CASSPMGQGNQPQHF. The full variable domain, its missing parts supplied by reference TRBV18 and TRBJ1-5, is NAGVMQNPRHLVRRRGQEARLRCSPMKGHSHVYWYRQLPEEGLKFMVYLQKENIIDESGMPKERFSAEFPKEGPSILRIQQVVRGDSAAYFCASSPMGQGNQPQHFGDGTRLSIL.

The chain has TRBV10-3 and TRBJ1-3; the D is unclear. The V end was cut by 2 bases, the J end by 0 bases, with 8 bases between. In germline, CDR1 is ENHRY, CDR2 SYGVKD. The CDR3 consists of 15 residues. The CDR3 DNA is TGTGCCATCAGTGAGCGAAGGAACTCTGGAAACACCATATATTTT. This translates into CAISERRNSGNTIYF.

This clone appeared a few times. The rearrangement uses TRBV5-8 and TRBJ1-2; possibly TRBD1 for D (6 bases). Germline V gives CDR1 SGHTS, CDR2 YDEGEE. This CDR3 has 13 residues. The V end was cut by 4 bases, the J end by 2 bases, with 9 bases between. CDR3 in DNA: TGTGCCAGCAGCCGAACAGGGAACTATGGCTACACCTTC. Translated, it gives CASSRTGNYGYTF.

The J gene is TRBJ2-5, the V gene TRBV4-1, with D possibly TRBD2 on 6 matching bases. This CDR3 comprises 17 residues. Germline V gene sequence: CDR1 MGHRA, CDR2 YSYEKL. V lost 1 base, J lost 5 bases, and 20 bases lay in between. In nucleotides, the CDR3 is TGCGCCAGCAGCCAAGGCCCCAGGAGGGCTCTGGGGGAGACCCAGTACTTC. Protein sequence: CASSQGPRRALGETQYF.

CDR3 bases: TGTGCCAGCAGTTCGGTAAGCGGGGGTTCCTACAATGAGCAGTTCTTC. It codes for CASSSVSGGSYNEQFF. This chain links TRBV28 with TRBJ2-1; TRBD2 agrees at 8 bases. V lost 4 bases to trimming and J lost 1 base; unmatched junction nucleotides: 6. Germline V gives CDR1 MDHEN, CDR2 SYDVKM. The CDR3 length is 16 residues.